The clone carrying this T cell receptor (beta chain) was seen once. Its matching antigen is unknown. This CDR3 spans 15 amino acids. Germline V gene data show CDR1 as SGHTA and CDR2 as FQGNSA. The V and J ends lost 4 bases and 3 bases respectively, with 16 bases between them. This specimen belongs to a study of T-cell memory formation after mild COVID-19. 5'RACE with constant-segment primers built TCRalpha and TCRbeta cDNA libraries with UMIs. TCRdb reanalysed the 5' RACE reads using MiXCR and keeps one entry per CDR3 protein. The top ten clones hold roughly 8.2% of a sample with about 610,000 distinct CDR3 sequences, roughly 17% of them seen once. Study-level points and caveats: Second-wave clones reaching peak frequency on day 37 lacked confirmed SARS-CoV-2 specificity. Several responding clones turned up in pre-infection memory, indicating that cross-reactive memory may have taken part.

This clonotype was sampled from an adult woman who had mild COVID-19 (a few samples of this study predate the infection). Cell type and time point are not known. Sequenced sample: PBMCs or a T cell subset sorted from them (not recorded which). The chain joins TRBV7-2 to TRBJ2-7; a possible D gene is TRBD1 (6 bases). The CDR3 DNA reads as TGTGCCAGCAGCTATTCCACAGGGTCTAACTACGAGCAGTACTTC. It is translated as CASSYSTGSNYEQYF.